This T cell receptor beta chain was retrieved from a study of blood T cell repertoires in COVID-19. Study overall: Researchers got acute and convalescent COVID-19 samples from the United States, Italy and Spain. PBMCs, B-cell-depleted T cells, or T cells were the source of the cDNA or gDNA that made up the material.

Per the original methods: Scientists estimated how many nucleated cells there were by amplifying reference gene primers. Using immunoSEQ multiplex PCR, the repertoire was profiled, and TCRdb retains in-frame clones only, with some absent. V and J calls and clone size are as listed in that table; D and trimming were resolved from the DNA. The sample comprises 200,000 to 300,000 clones, approximately 78% of which are singletons, and around an eighth rests with the top ten. The CDR3 has 15 amino acids. The ends were cut back, 1 base at V and 5 bases at J, with 14 bases in the middle. Germline CDR1 LNHDA, CDR2 SQIVND (reference sequence).

The sample taken for sequencing was peripheral blood. The sequence was collected from a woman aged 55-69 years with active or convalescent COVID-19. V gene TRBV19 combines with J gene TRBJ1-1; no definite D call. Here the CDR3 DNA reads TGTGCCAGTAGTATAGCGGACTCGGCGTGGACTGAAGCTTTCTTT. Protein: CASSIADSAWTEAFF.